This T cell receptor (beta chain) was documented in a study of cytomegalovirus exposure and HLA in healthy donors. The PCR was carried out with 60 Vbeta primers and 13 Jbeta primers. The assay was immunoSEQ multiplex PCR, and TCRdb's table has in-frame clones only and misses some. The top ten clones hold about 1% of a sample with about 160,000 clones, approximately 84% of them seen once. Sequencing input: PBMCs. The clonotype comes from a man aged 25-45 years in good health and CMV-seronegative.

The CDR3 DNA reads as TGTGCCAGCAGCCCCCGCGGCAGGGAAGATGAAAAACTGTTTTTT. It yields the protein CASSPRGREDEKLFF. V gene TRBV21-1 combines with J gene TRBJ1-4; no DNA check was done on the table's D call, TRBD1. TRBV21-1 constitutes a pseudogene. The CDR3 runs to 15 residues.